Included here is one T cell receptor beta chain sequence, with context. What it recognizes is unknown. This may arise from a read error, as a much more abundant clone is one base away. This CDR3 contains 13 residues. Germline V CDR1 and CDR2: MDHEN, SYDVKM. Each TCR beta library was made by quantitative 5'-RACE that incorporated molecular barcodes. TCRdb re-called the 5' RACE reads through MiXCR, storing one row per CDR3 protein. Of around 150,000 distinct CDR3 sequences in the sample, about 10% were seen once. The data derive from a study of CD8 T cells in ankylosing spondylitis. Study results and limitations: A TCR beta motif made of under 10 highly homologous variants seemed typical of ankylosing spondylitis blood. Earlier authors reported some of these motif variants in reactive arthritis synovial fluid and blood.

The V and J genes are TRBV28 and TRBJ1-1; D uncertain. The sequence was obtained from a female donor with ankylosing spondylitis or in good health (not recorded which). Input material: blood, either unsorted or a sorted T cell fraction (not recorded which). CDR3 loop: CVSADNPPVRAFF. The CDR3 nucleotides are TGTGTCAGTGCCGATAACCCTCCCGTACGAGCTTTCTTT.